The rows below give T cell receptor beta chains drawn from one sample of a study of shared clonotypes between healthy human individuals. Sequencing used immunoSEQ multiplex PCR; TCRdb keeps in-frame clones, though not all of them. In the table there are some 500,000 clones, 79% of which are singletons. What was sequenced was PBMCs. All receptors come from a woman aged 40 to 50 in good health. Some clones in this sample may be carry-over from other donors' samples. CDR3s include the opening cysteine and the closing phenylalanine or tryptophan. The D gene is left open where the match is weak. Only part of the rows carry a size: once, few, many, or a class if the clone is expanded.

abundance: NA; d_gene: NA; j_gene: TRBJ2-2; v_gene: TRBV29-1; CDR3nt: TGCAGCGTTTTTGTGGGTTCGAACACCGGGGAGCTGTTTTTT; CDR3aa: CSVFVGSNTGELFF
abundance: NA; d_gene: NA; j_gene: TRBJ1-2; v_gene: TRBV5-1; CDR3nt: TGCGCCAGCAGGAGGGTTTGGGGCTGGTATGGCTACACCTTC; CDR3aa: CASRRVWGWYGYTF
abundance: few; d_gene: NA; j_gene: TRBJ2-3; v_gene: TRBV11-2; CDR3nt: TGTGCCAGCAGTCTAGGGGGACTTTATACGCAGTATTTT; CDR3aa: CASSLGGLYTQYF
abundance: NA; d_gene: NA; j_gene: TRBJ2-1; v_gene: TRBV7-2; CDR3nt: TGTGCCAGCAGCCTAGCGAAGAGCTCCTACAATGAGCAGTTCTTC; CDR3aa: CASSLAKSSYNEQFF
abundance: few; d_gene: NA; j_gene: TRBJ2-7; v_gene: TRBV2; CDR3nt: TGTGCCAGCAGTGACCTAGTTAGCGGAGGGAGCTCCTACGAGCAGTACTTC; CDR3aa: CASSDLVSGGSSYEQYF
abundance: NA; d_gene: TRBD1; j_gene: TRBJ1-4; v_gene: TRBV5-6; CDR3nt: TGTGCCAGCAGCTTTGGAGGGGGCAATGAAAAACTGTTTTTT; CDR3aa: CASSFGGGNEKLFF
abundance: NA; d_gene: NA; j_gene: TRBJ2-3; v_gene: TRBV27; CDR3nt: TGTGCCAGCAGTTTAGGGGGGAGGCAGTATTTT; CDR3aa: CASSLGGRQYF
abundance: NA; d_gene: NA; j_gene: TRBJ1-1; v_gene: TRBV18; CDR3nt: TGTGCCAGCTCACCGGACAGAAGATCGAACGCTGAAGCTTTCTTT; CDR3aa: CASSPDRRSNAEAFF
abundance: NA; d_gene: TRBD1; j_gene: TRBJ2-3; v_gene: TRBV20-1; CDR3nt: TGCAGCGACAGGGGAACAGATACGCAGTATTTT; CDR3aa: CSDRGTDTQYF
abundance: NA; d_gene: TRBD2; j_gene: TRBJ2-1; v_gene: TRBV30; CDR3nt: TGTGCCTGGAGAGGGTCTAGCGGGAGCGATGAGCAGTTCTTC; CDR3aa: CAWRGSSGSDEQFF
abundance: NA; d_gene: TRBD1; j_gene: TRBJ2-7; v_gene: TRBV28; CDR3nt: TGTGCCAGCAGTCCCCGAGGGACAGGGATCTCCTACGAGCAGTACTTC; CDR3aa: CASSPRGTGISYEQYF
abundance: once; d_gene: NA; j_gene: TRBJ2-7; v_gene: TRBV10-1; CDR3nt: TGCGCCAGCAGTGAGTCTCGGGTCCCCTACGAGCAGTACTTC; CDR3aa: CASSESRVPYEQYF
abundance: once; d_gene: TRBD2; j_gene: TRBJ2-7; v_gene: TRBV19; CDR3nt: TGTGCCAGTAGAGGTTTAGCGGGGAGCTCCTACGAGCAGTACTTC; CDR3aa: CASRGLAGSSYEQYF
abundance: few; d_gene: TRBD2; j_gene: TRBJ2-1; v_gene: TRBV10-3; CDR3nt: TGTGCCATCAGGGGGACTAGCGGAAATGAGCAGTTCTTC; CDR3aa: CAIRGTSGNEQFF
abundance: many; d_gene: TRBD1; j_gene: TRBJ1-6; v_gene: TRBV9; CDR3nt: TGTGCCAGCAGCGGCGGACAGGGGCGGAATTCACCCCTCCACTTT; CDR3aa: CASSGGQGRNSPLHF
abundance: NA; d_gene: NA; j_gene: TRBJ2-3; v_gene: TRBV27; CDR3nt: TGTGCCAGCCCGAGAAGGGGGGCCCGACCGGGTACGCAGTATTTT; CDR3aa: CASPRRGARPGTQYF
abundance: NA; d_gene: NA; j_gene: TRBJ1-5; v_gene: TRBV19; CDR3nt: TGTGCCAGTAGCTCGCAGGGTTATAGCAATCAGCCCCAGCATTTT; CDR3aa: CASSSQGYSNQPQHF
abundance: NA; d_gene: TRBD1; j_gene: TRBJ1-5; v_gene: TRBV6-5; CDR3nt: TGTGCCAGTATGCCCACAGGGGCCAATCAGCCCCAGCATTTT; CDR3aa: CASMPTGANQPQHF
abundance: NA; d_gene: TRBD2; j_gene: TRBJ2-3; v_gene: TRBV28; CDR3nt: TGTGCCAGCAGTTCTAGCGGGGTGAACACAGATACGCAGTATTTT; CDR3aa: CASSSSGVNTDTQYF
abundance: NA; d_gene: NA; j_gene: TRBJ2-2; v_gene: TRBV7-3; CDR3nt: TGTGCCAGCAGCTTTAGCAGGGACGACACCGGGGAGCTGTTTTTT; CDR3aa: CASSFSRDDTGELFF
abundance: NA; d_gene: NA; j_gene: TRBJ2-7; v_gene: TRBV18; CDR3nt: TGTGCCAGCTCACCACCCGCAGGACCCTACGAGCAGTACTTC; CDR3aa: CASSPPAGPYEQYF
abundance: few; d_gene: NA; j_gene: TRBJ2-7; v_gene: TRBV2; CDR3nt: TGTGCCAGCGTTGGGTGGCAGACTTCTCCCTACGAGCAGTACTTC; CDR3aa: CASVGWQTSPYEQYF
abundance: NA; d_gene: NA; j_gene: TRBJ2-1; v_gene: TRBV5-1; CDR3nt: TGCGCCAGCAGCCCGGGGACTCGCGGTTCCTACAATGAGCAGTTCTTC; CDR3aa: CASSPGTRGSYNEQFF
abundance: NA; d_gene: NA; j_gene: TRBJ2-6; v_gene: TRBV7-2; CDR3nt: TGTGCCAGCAGCTTAGGACGCTCTGGGGCCAACGTCCTGACTTTC; CDR3aa: CASSLGRSGANVLTF
abundance: once; d_gene: NA; j_gene: TRBJ1-5; v_gene: TRBV6-5; CDR3nt: TGTGCCAGCAGTTACTCGGAGGGTCAGCCCCAGCATTTT; CDR3aa: CASSYSEGQPQHF
abundance: few; d_gene: TRBD1; j_gene: TRBJ1-1; v_gene: TRBV28; CDR3nt: TGTGCCAGCAGCCCCTGGACAGGGGAGAACACTGAAGCTTTCTTT; CDR3aa: CASSPWTGENTEAFF
abundance: NA; d_gene: NA; j_gene: TRBJ1-2; v_gene: TRBV28; CDR3nt: TGTGCCAGCAGTCGATGGGGCAGAGGCTACACCTTC; CDR3aa: CASSRWGRGYTF
abundance: NA; d_gene: NA; j_gene: TRBJ2-1; v_gene: TRBV9; CDR3nt: TGTGCCAGCAGCGTAGAGGGGACGAGAGGTAATGAGCAGTTCTTC; CDR3aa: CASSVEGTRGNEQFF
abundance: NA; d_gene: NA; j_gene: TRBJ2-7; v_gene: TRBV5-5; CDR3nt: TGTGCCAGCAGCTTGGTGTCAACATACGAGCAGTACTTC; CDR3aa: CASSLVSTYEQYF
abundance: NA; d_gene: NA; j_gene: TRBJ1-3; v_gene: TRBV18; CDR3nt: TGTGCCAGCCCCCGGGGAGAAGGAAACACCATATATTTT; CDR3aa: CASPRGEGNTIYF
abundance: NA; d_gene: NA; j_gene: TRBJ2-1; v_gene: TRBV15; CDR3nt: TGTGCCACCAGCGGATGGGGACTCTCCTACAATGAGCAGTTCTTC; CDR3aa: CATSGWGLSYNEQFF
abundance: NA; d_gene: NA; j_gene: TRBJ1-1; v_gene: TRBV7-2; CDR3nt: TGTGCCAGCAGCTTAAGAAGTCTAACTGAAGCTTTCTTT; CDR3aa: CASSLRSLTEAFF
abundance: NA; d_gene: NA; j_gene: TRBJ2-7; v_gene: TRBV6-1; CDR3nt: TGTGCCAGCAAATCAGGCCCCTACGAGCAGTACTTC; CDR3aa: CASKSGPYEQYF
abundance: NA; d_gene: TRBD1; j_gene: TRBJ1-6; v_gene: TRBV7-9; CDR3nt: TGTGCCAGCAGCCAAGGGACAGTTAATTCACCCCTCCACTTT; CDR3aa: CASSQGTVNSPLHF
abundance: NA; d_gene: TRBD1; j_gene: TRBJ2-6; v_gene: TRBV6-1; CDR3nt: TGTGCCAGCAGTGAAAGGGGACAGGGTAGAATGAGAGGGGCCAACGTCCTGACTTTC; CDR3aa: CASSERGQGRMRGANVLTF
abundance: NA; d_gene: TRBD1; j_gene: TRBJ1-4; v_gene: TRBV19; CDR3nt: TGTGCCAGTAGCGGACAGGGGGCGGCTACTAATGAAAAACTGTTTTTT; CDR3aa: CASSGQGAATNEKLFF
abundance: NA; d_gene: NA; j_gene: TRBJ2-3; v_gene: TRBV13; CDR3nt: TGTGCCAGCAGCTGGGGCTCCCCTAGGACGCAGTATTTT; CDR3aa: CASSWGSPRTQYF
abundance: NA; d_gene: NA; j_gene: TRBJ1-4; v_gene: TRBV5-1; CDR3nt: TGCGCCAGCAGCTTGGACCCGGGGGCGAATGAAAAACTGTTTTTT; CDR3aa: CASSLDPGANEKLFF
abundance: few; d_gene: TRBD2; j_gene: TRBJ2-2; v_gene: TRBV7-2; CDR3nt: TGTGCCAGCAGCCCGACCGCTAGCGGCGGGGTGGGGGAGCTGTTTTTT; CDR3aa: CASSPTASGGVGELFF
abundance: NA; d_gene: TRBD1; j_gene: TRBJ2-3; v_gene: TRBV29-1; CDR3nt: TGCAGCGTTGAAGGTGCCCCGGGACAGATTAGCACAGATACGCAGTATTTT; CDR3aa: CSVEGAPGQISTDTQYF
abundance: NA; d_gene: NA; j_gene: TRBJ2-7; v_gene: TRBV10-1; CDR3nt: TGCGCCAGCCCCCCTTCAAGGGTACTGTCCTACGAGCAGTACTTC; CDR3aa: CASPPSRVLSYEQYF
abundance: NA; d_gene: NA; j_gene: TRBJ1-1; v_gene: TRBV28; CDR3nt: TGTGCCAGCAGCGCCCCGGGCCAGTATGGTGGGACTGAAGCTTTCTTT; CDR3aa: CASSAPGQYGGTEAFF
abundance: NA; d_gene: NA; j_gene: TRBJ2-3; v_gene: TRBV5-4; CDR3nt: TGTGCCAGCAGCTTTGGGGGCGCGCCAGATACGCAGTATTTT; CDR3aa: CASSFGGAPDTQYF
abundance: many; d_gene: TRBD1; j_gene: TRBJ1-2; v_gene: TRBV28; CDR3nt: TGTGCCAGCAGCAAAAGGACAGGGGTTGGCTACACCTTC; CDR3aa: CASSKRTGVGYTF
abundance: NA; d_gene: TRBD2; j_gene: TRBJ2-1; v_gene: TRBV27; CDR3nt: TGTGCCAGCAGTTTAGGGACTAGCGGGAGTGGTGAGCAGTTCTTC; CDR3aa: CASSLGTSGSGEQFF
abundance: NA; d_gene: NA; j_gene: TRBJ2-6; v_gene: TRBV28; CDR3nt: TGTGCCAGCAGTTTATTTGGACACCGCTCTGGGGCCAACGTCCTGACTTTC; CDR3aa: CASSLFGHRSGANVLTF
abundance: NA; d_gene: TRBD1; j_gene: TRBJ2-1; v_gene: TRBV27; CDR3nt: TGTGCCAGCAGTTCGGACAGGTATTCCTACAATGAGCAGTTCTTC; CDR3aa: CASSSDRYSYNEQFF
abundance: NA; d_gene: NA; j_gene: TRBJ2-5; v_gene: TRBV29-1; CDR3nt: TGCAGCGTTGAAGCGGCAGGGAGGCAGTACTTC; CDR3aa: CSVEAAGRQYF
abundance: few; d_gene: TRBD2; j_gene: TRBJ2-3; v_gene: TRBV9; CDR3nt: TGTGCCAGCAGCTTAGGACTAGTAGGAGATACGCAGTATTTT; CDR3aa: CASSLGLVGDTQYF
abundance: NA; d_gene: NA; j_gene: TRBJ2-3; v_gene: TRBV13; CDR3nt: TGTGCCAGCAGCTTAGATTATCGCACAGATACGCAGTATTTT; CDR3aa: CASSLDYRTDTQYF
abundance: few; d_gene: TRBD1; j_gene: TRBJ2-7; v_gene: TRBV18; CDR3nt: TGTGCCAGCTCACCGGGGACAGACTACGAGCAGTACTTC; CDR3aa: CASSPGTDYEQYF
abundance: NA; d_gene: TRBD2; j_gene: TRBJ2-1; v_gene: TRBV2; CDR3nt: TGTGCCAGCAGGGAGCGGGAGGCCAATGAGCAGTTCTTC; CDR3aa: CASREREANEQFF
abundance: NA; d_gene: NA; j_gene: TRBJ2-2; v_gene: TRBV27; CDR3nt: TGTGCCAGCAGTTTATCTTTACACACCGGGGAGCTGTTTTTT; CDR3aa: CASSLSLHTGELFF